The 4 T cell receptor beta chains below were found in one sample sequenced in a study of T-cell memory formation after mild COVID-19. MiXCR, applied by TCRdb to the 5' RACE reads, yields one record per CDR3 protein. Here the sample spans 120,000 to 150,000 distinct CDR3 sequences, under 7% being singletons. The sample comprised PBMCs or a T cell subset sorted from them (not recorded which). These TCRs come from an adult woman who had mild COVID-19 (a few samples of this study predate the infection). Cell type and time point are not known.

This clonotype was picked up a small number of times. The V call is TRBV27, the J call TRBJ2-2, with TRBD1 matching 7 bases. V gave up 6 bases and J gave up 6 bases; unmatched junction bases: 25. Germline V CDR1 and CDR2: MNHEY, SMNVEV (reference sequence). The CDR3 has 20 amino acids. CDR3 amino acids: CASSRPTSLDRAKHPGELFF. In DNA form, the CDR3 reads TGTGCCAGCAGCCGACCGACGTCGCTCGACAGGGCGAAACACCCCGGGGAGCTGTTTTTT.

This clonotype was observed a handful of times. V is TRBV27 and J is TRBJ2-2, with 7 bases aligning to TRBD1. CDR1 and CDR2 (germline): MNHEY, SMNVEV (reference sequence). The length of the CDR3 is 14 residues. The V gene end was trimmed by 10 bases and the J gene end by 0 bases; junction bases not matched to a gene: 5. The CDR3 protein is CATSGQSNTGELFF. In DNA, the CDR3 is TGTGCCACTTCGGGACAGTCGAACACCGGGGAGCTGTTTTTT.

In its sample, this clonotype was seen many times. V gene TRBV20-1 combines with J gene TRBJ2-1; 7 nucleotides match TRBD1. V trimming: 0 bases; J trimming: 1 base; junction bases outside the gene matches: 12. Germline lookup yields CDR1 DFQATT and CDR2 SNEGSKA (reference sequence). This CDR3 has 18 residues. CDR3 nucleotides: TGCAGTGCTAGAGATCTCCTCGGGGACAGTGTTTCCTACAATGAGCAGTTCTTC. This sequence encodes CSARDLLGDSVSYNEQFF.

This clonotype came up once. A much larger clonotype is one base distant, so this may be a read error. The chain links TRBV6-6 to TRBJ1-1; D ambiguous. The CDR3 is 13 amino acids. V lost 9 bases to trimming and J lost 9 bases, with 20 bases between them. CDR1 MNHNY and CDR2 SVGAGI come from the germline V gene (reference sequence). CDR3 coding DNA: TGTGCCAGGAATATCGGCAAAGCGACCCAAGCTTTCTTT. Protein product: CARNIGKATQAFF.